This passage covers 17 T cell receptor beta chains from one sample sequenced in a study of blood T cells in healthy people across ages. The authors ran a second PCR of 7 to 11 cycles using a sample-barcoded 5' primer and a J-beta primer mix. TCRdb analysed the 5' RACE reads with MiXCR anew, one entry per CDR3 protein. This sample has approximately 800,000 distinct CDR3 sequences; 58% occur once, and the top ten carry 20% to 25%. The source material was blood. Receptors were obtained from a man aged 30 to 39 in good health.

This clonotype was seen only once. This sequence joins TRBV20-1 and TRBJ2-3; D not certain. V lost 0 bases and J lost 2, with 21 bases in between. CDR3 length: 18 amino acids. Germline CDR1 reads DFQATT; CDR2 reads SNEGSKA (reference sequence). CDR3 amino acids: CSAREPLWLLKVTDTQYF. The CDR3 DNA follows: TGCAGTGCTAGAGAACCCCTTTGGCTCCTCAAGGTCACAGATACGCAGTATTTT.

About this clonotype itself: One junction end does not reproduce the germline sequence, and a read error may be involved. The rearrangement links TRBV10-1 to TRBJ2-6, with D maybe TRBD1 (5 bases). Germline lookup yields CDR1 WNHNN and CDR2 SYGVQD (reference sequence). The CDR3 is 13 amino acids. The CDR3 nucleotides read TGCGCCAGCAGAAGAAGGGGTCTATCTCTCCTGATTTTC. It specifies CASRRRGLSLLIF.

Only one count was recorded for this clonotype. The V gene is TRBV7-2, the J gene TRBJ2-3; either TRBD1 or TRBD2 may supply D (5 bases each). V was pared by 3 bases and J by 5 bases, with 15 bases between. CDR1 and CDR2 from the germline V gene are SGHTA and FQGNSA. This CDR3 spans 15 amino acids. The CDR3 DNA reads TGTGCCAGCAGCTTCGGGACCCTACTGGGAGATACGCAGTATTTT. Residues: CASSFGTLLGDTQYF. The variable domain in full, with the rest retrieved from reference TRBV7-2 and TRBJ2-3, is GAGVSQSPSNKVTEKGKDVELRCDPISGHTALYWYRQSLGQGLEFLIYFQGNSAPDKSGLPSDRFSAERTGGSVSTLTIQRTQQEDSAVYLCASSFGTLLGDTQYFGPGTRLTVL.

The chain recombines TRBV27 with TRBJ2-1; 7 bases are shared with TRBD1. V gave up 10 bases and J gave up 7 bases; unmatched junction bases: 4. From germline, CDR1 is MNHEY and CDR2 SMNVEV (reference sequence). The length of the CDR3 is 11 residues. As DNA, the CDR3 is TGTGCCATCAAACAGGGGAATGAGCAGTTCTTC. This encodes CAIKQGNEQFF.

The rearrangement joins TRBV2 to TRBJ2-1, with TRBD1 identical over 8 bases. V trimming: 3 bases; J trimming: 14 bases; junction bases outside the gene matches: 6. CDR3 length equals 12 residues. Germline V gene data show CDR1 as SNHLY and CDR2 as FYNNEI. The DNA of the CDR3 is TGTGCCAGCAGTGAGACAGGGGAGGTCAAGTTCTTC. It codes for CASSETGEVKFF. The entire variable domain, with the rest obtained from reference TRBV2 and TRBJ2-1, is as follows: EPEVTQTPSHQVTQMGQEVILRCVPISNHLYFYWYRQILGQKVEFLVSFYNNEISEKSEIFDDQFSVERPDGSNFTLKIRSTKLEDSAMYFCASSETGEVKFFGPGTRLTVL.

This clonotype was counted between two and nine times. The rearrangement links TRBV27 to TRBJ2-1; D is perhaps TRBD2 (6 bases). The germline gives CDR1 MNHEY, CDR2 SMNVEV (reference sequence). Trimming removed 5 bases from V and 7 bases from J, with 12 bases in between. The CDR3 loop spans 13 amino acids. This chain's CDR3 is CASSLSGENEQFF. DNA of the CDR3: TGTGCCAGCAGTCTTTCGGGGGAGAATGAGCAGTTCTTC.

As regards this clonotype: The junction departs from germline at one end; a sequencing error may be responsible. This chain uses TRBV6-2 or TRBV6-3 with TRBJ1-4; D possibly corresponds to TRBD1 (6 bases). The CDR3 length is 14 residues. Germline-derived CDR1 and CDR2 are MNHEY and SVGEGT. This CDR3 is CASGYPNTGSGLFF. The CDR3 DNA reads as TGTGCCAGCGGTTACCCTAATACAGGGTCTGGACTGTTTTTT.

This clonotype has more than one count but fewer than ten. V usage is TRBV6-2 or TRBV6-3 and J usage is TRBJ2-7; D ambiguous. There are 14 residues in the CDR3. The V end lost 4 bases, the J end lost 0 bases, and 10 bases lay between the germline ends. CDR1 is MNHEY, CDR2 SVGEGT, per germline. The CDR3 sequence is CASSWDPSSYEQYF. In DNA form, the CDR3 reads TGTGCCAGCAGTTGGGATCCCAGCTCCTACGAGCAGTACTTC.

This clonotype came up a few times. The J gene is TRBJ2-3, the V gene TRBV27; D is uncertain. The V gene's germline CDR1 is MNHEY and CDR2 SMNVEV (reference sequence). The CDR3 has 13 amino acids. The ends were cut back, 0 bases at V and 6 bases at J, with 7 bases in the middle. The CDR3: CASSLSITDTQYF. CDR3 coding DNA: TGTGCCAGCAGTTTATCGATAACCGATACGCAGTATTTT.

This clonotype was seen a single time. This rearrangement joins TRBV2 to TRBJ1-2; weak D call: TRBD1 (5 bases). The CDR3 spans 17 residues. CDR1 and CDR2 (germline): SNHLY, FYNNEI. V was shortened by 6 bases and J by 0 bases, with 20 bases between the two germline ends. As DNA, the CDR3 is TGTGCCAGCAGCCGAGAGGCCCCAGGGCGGTCTAACTATGGCTACACCTTC. It specifies CASSREAPGRSNYGYTF.

The chain carries TRBV18 and TRBJ2-7; the D gene is possibly TRBD2 (6 bases). The CDR3 has 14 amino acids. CDR1 and CDR2 from the germline V gene are KGHSH and LQKENI. Trimming cost V 3 bases and J 3 bases, with 12 bases left between them. CDR3 DNA: TGTGCCAGCTCACCGCGGGGCCGAGACTACGAGCAGTACTTC. Protein product: CASSPRGRDYEQYF.

This clonotype was found many times. This rearrangement joins TRBV28 to TRBJ1-2; 10 bases match TRBD1. The CDR3 consists of 15 residues. With 3 bases clipped from V and 6 bases from J, the junction kept 7 bases outside the gene matches. Germline loops: CDR1 MDHEN, CDR2 SYDVKM. The CDR3 here is CASSFDRGRSNGYTF. DNA of the CDR3: TGTGCCAGCAGTTTCGACAGGGGGCGATCAAATGGCTACACCTTC.

This chain joins TRBV20-1 and TRBJ2-7, with no clear D. The J call may be faulty, since TRBJ2-5 better matches the DNA end. In germline, CDR1 is DFQATT, CDR2 SNEGSKA (reference sequence). The CDR3 is made up of 13 amino acids. CDR3 protein: CSARDQLRETQYF. In DNA, the CDR3 is TGCAGTGCTAGAGATCAACTTAGAGAGACCCAGTACTTC.

The chain uses TRBV20-1 and TRBJ2-4, with a possible D match to TRBD1 (5 bases). Matching the DNA end better, TRBJ2-5 makes the J call doubtful. Germline CDR1 is DFQATT and CDR2 is SNEGSKA (reference sequence). CDR3 length: 15 amino acids. The CDR3 bases are TGCAGTGCTAGAGATCTCCAGGGTAGGGCAGAGACCCAGTACTTC. The encoded protein is CSARDLQGRAETQYF.

The rearrangement links TRBV18 to TRBJ1-1, with D hard to call. Looked up from germline, CDR1 is KGHSH and CDR2 is LQKENI. This CDR3 is built from 13 residues. V shed 2 bases and J shed 7 bases, with 11 bases lying between them. The CDR3 loop is CASSPGEEVEAFF. The CDR3 DNA follows: TGTGCCAGCTCACCAGGGGAGGAGGTTGAAGCTTTCTTT.

The chain combines TRBV9 with TRBJ1-2, with TRBD1 identical over 8 bases. The CDR3 contains 13 residues. Germline lookup yields CDR1 SGDLS and CDR2 YYNGEE. V shed 0 bases, J shed 13 bases, and the junction held 8 bases outside the gene matches. CDR3 nucleotides: TGTGCCAGCAGCGTAGGGGGTGACAGGGGAGTCACCTTC. It codes for CASSVGGDRGVTF.

The chain employs TRBV5-1 and TRBJ1-4, with no clear D. The germline CDR1 and CDR2 sequences are SGHRS and YFSETQ. Trimming shortened V by 3 bases and J by 7 bases, and 13 bases separated the two germline ends. There are 14 residues in the CDR3. CDR3 residues: CASSSSPSGEKLFF. As DNA, the CDR3 is TGCGCCAGCAGCTCGTCGCCGAGCGGTGAAAAACTGTTTTTT.